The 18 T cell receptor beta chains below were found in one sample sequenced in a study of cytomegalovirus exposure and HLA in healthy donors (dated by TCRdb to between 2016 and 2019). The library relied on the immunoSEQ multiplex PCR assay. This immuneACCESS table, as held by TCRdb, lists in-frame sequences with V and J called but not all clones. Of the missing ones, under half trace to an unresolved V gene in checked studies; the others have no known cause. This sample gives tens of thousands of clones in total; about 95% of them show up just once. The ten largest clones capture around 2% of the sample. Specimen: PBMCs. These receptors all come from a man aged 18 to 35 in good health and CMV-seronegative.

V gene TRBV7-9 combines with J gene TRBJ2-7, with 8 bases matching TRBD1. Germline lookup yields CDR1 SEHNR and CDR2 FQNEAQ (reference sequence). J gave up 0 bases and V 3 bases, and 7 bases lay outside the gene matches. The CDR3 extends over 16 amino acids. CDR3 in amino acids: CASSFSTGVGSYEQYF. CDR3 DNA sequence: TGTGCCAGCAGCTTCTCGACAGGGGTCGGCTCCTACGAGCAGTACTTC. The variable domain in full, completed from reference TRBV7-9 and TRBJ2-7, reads DTGVSQNPRHKITKRGQNVTFRCDPISEHNRLYWYRQTLGQGPEFLTYFQNEAQLEKSRLLSDRFSAERPKGSFSTLEIQRTEQGDSAMYLCASSFSTGVGSYEQYFGPGTRLTVT.

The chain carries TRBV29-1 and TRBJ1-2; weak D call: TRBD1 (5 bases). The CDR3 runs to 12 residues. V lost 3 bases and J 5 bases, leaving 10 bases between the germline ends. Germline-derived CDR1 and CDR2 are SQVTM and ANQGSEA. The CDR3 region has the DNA TGCAGCGTTGATCAGGGTTCGTATGGCTACACCTTC. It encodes CSVDQGSYGYTF. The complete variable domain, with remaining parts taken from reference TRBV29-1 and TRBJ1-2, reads SAVISQKPSRDICQRGTSLTIQCQVDSQVTMMFWYRQQPGQSLTLIATANQGSEATYESGFVIDKFPISRPNLTFSTLTVSNMSPEDSSIYLCSVDQGSYGYTFGSGTRLTVV.

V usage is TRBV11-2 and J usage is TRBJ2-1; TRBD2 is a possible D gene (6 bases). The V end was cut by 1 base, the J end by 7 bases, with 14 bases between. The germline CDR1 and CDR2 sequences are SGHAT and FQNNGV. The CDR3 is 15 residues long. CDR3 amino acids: CASSLAGARWNEQFF. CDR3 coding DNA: TGTGCCAGCAGCTTAGCGGGAGCGCGGTGGAATGAGCAGTTCTTC.

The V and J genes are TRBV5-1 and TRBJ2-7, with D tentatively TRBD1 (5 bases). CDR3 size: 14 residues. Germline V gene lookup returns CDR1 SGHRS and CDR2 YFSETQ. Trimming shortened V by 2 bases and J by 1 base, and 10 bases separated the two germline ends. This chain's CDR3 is CASSFFQGSYEQYF. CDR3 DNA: TGCGCCAGCAGCTTCTTCCAGGGTTCCTACGAGCAGTACTTC.

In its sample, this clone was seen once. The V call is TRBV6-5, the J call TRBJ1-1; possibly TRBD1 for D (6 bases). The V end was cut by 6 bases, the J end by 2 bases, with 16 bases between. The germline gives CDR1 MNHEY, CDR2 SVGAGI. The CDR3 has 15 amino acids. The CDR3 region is CASRPSGTSNTEAFF. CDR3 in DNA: TGTGCCAGCAGGCCCTCCGGGACATCAAACACTGAAGCTTTCTTT.

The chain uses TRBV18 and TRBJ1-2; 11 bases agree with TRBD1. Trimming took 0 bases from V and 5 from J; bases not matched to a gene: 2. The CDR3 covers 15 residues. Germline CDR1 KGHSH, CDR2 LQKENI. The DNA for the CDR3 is TGTGCCAGCTCACCACCCGGGACAGGGGGGTATGGCTACACCTTC. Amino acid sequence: CASSPPGTGGYGYTF.

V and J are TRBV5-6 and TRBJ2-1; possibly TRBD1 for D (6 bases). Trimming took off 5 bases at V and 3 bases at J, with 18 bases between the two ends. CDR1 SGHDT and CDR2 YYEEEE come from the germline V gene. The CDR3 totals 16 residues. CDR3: CASRQGQNRLYNEQFF. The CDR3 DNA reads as TGTGCCAGCAGACAGGGACAAAATAGGCTCTACAATGAGCAGTTCTTC. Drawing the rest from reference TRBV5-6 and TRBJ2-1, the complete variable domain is DAGVTQSPTHLIKTRGQQVTLRCSPKSGHDTVSWYQQALGQGPQFIFQYYEEEERQRGNFPDRFSGHQFPNYSSELNVNALLLGDSALYLCASRQGQNRLYNEQFFGPGTRLTVL.

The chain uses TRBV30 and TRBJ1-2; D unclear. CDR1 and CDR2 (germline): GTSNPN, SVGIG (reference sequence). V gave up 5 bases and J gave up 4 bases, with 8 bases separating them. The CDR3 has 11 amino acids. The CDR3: CAWSNSYGYTF. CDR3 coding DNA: TGTGCCTGGTCAAATTCCTATGGCTACACCTTC.

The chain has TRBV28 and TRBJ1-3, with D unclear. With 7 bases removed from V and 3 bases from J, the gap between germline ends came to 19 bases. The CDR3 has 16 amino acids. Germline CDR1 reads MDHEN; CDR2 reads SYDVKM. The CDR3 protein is CASTTTYGIGGNTIYF. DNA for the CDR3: TGTGCCAGCACCACCACCTACGGGATTGGTGGAAACACCATATATTTT.

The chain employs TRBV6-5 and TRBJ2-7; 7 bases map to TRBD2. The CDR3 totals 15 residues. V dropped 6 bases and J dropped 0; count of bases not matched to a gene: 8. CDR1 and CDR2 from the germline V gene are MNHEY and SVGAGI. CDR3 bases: TGTGCCAGCAGCCTAAGCGGGGCAAGCTCCTACGAGCAGTACTTC. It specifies CASSLSGASSYEQYF.

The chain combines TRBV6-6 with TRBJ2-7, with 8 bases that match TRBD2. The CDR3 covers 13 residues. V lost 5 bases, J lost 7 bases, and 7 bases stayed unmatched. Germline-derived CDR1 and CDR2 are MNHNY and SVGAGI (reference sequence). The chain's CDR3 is CASSPGLAGEQYF. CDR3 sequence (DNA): TGTGCCAGCAGTCCCGGACTAGCTGGGGAGCAGTACTTC.

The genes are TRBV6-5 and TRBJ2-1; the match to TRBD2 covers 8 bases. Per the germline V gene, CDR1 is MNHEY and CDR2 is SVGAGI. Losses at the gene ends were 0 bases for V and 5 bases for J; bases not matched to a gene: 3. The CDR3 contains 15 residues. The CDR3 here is CASSYSGGRNNEQFF. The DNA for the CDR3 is TGTGCCAGCAGTTACTCTGGCGGGAGGAACAATGAGCAGTTCTTC.

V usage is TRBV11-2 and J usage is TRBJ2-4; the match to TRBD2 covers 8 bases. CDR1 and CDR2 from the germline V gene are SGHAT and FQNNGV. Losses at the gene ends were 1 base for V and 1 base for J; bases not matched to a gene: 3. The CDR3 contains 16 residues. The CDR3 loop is CASSLAGGWAKNIQYF. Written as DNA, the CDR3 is TGTGCCAGCAGCTTAGCGGGAGGGTGGGCCAAAAACATTCAGTACTTC.

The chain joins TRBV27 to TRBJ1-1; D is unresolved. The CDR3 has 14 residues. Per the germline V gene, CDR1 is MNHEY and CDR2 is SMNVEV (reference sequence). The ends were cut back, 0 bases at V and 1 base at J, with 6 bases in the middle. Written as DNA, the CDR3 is TGTGCCAGCAGTTTATCGGGAGGGAACACTGAAGCTTTCTTT. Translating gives CASSLSGGNTEAFF.

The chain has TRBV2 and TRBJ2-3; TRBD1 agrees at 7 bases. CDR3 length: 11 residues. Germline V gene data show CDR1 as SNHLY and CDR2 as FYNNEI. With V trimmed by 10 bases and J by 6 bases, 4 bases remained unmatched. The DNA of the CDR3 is TGTGCCACACACAGGGGCGATACGCAGTATTTT. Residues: CATHRGDTQYF.

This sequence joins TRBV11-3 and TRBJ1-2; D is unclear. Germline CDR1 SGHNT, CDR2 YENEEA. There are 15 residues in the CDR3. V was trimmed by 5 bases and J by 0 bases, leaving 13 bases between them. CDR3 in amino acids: CASSAGIGANYGYTF. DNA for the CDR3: TGTGCCAGCAGCGCCGGAATTGGAGCTAACTATGGCTACACCTTC.

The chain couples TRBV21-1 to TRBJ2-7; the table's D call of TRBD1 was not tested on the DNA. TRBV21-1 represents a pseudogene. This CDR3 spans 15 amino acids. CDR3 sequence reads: CASSKPPDRGYEQYF. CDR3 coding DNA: TGTGCCAGCAGCAAACCCCCGGACAGGGGTTACGAGCAGTACTTC.

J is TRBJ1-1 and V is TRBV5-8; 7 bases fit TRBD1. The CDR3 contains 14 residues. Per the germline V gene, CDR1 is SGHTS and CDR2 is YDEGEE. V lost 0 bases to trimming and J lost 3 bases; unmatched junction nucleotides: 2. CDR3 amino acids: CASSLARGYTEAFF. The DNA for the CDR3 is TGTGCCAGCAGCTTGGCCAGGGGGTACACTGAAGCTTTCTTT.